The sequence of this T cell receptor beta chain was determined in a study of T cells expressing NK-cell markers. Study-wide results and caveats: The CD3+CD56-NKG2C+ fraction of a few donors was likewise dominated by these clonotypes.

TCRdb reprocessed the 5' RACE reads, keeping one entry per CDR3 protein, no DNA. With about 460,000 distinct CDR3 sequences in the sample, the ten largest clones hold approximately 1.4%. Concerning this clonotype itself: Its antigen is unidentified.

The CDR3 is 16 amino acids. Germline assignment: CDR1 SGHRS and CDR2 YFSETQ. Material for sequencing was blood T cells: a sorted CD56 or NKG2C T cell subset, CD4+ or CD8+ T cells, or bulk PBMC T cells (not recorded which). The receptor was isolated from a woman in her forties or fifties in good health. This chain joins TRBV5-1 and TRBJ2-4; TCRdb outputs TRBD1, but without DNA this stays unchecked. CDR3 in amino acids: CASSLVGTGGQNIQYF.